This T cell receptor (beta chain) was documented in a study of follicular helper T cells after annual influenza vaccination. This CDR3 has 15 amino acids. With 5 bases removed from V and 6 bases from J, the gap between germline ends came to 16 bases. The V gene's germline CDR1 is LNHDA and CDR2 SQIVND (reference sequence). Before and after seasonal inactivated influenza vaccination, adults gave blood for sorting CD4 subsets for sequencing. Produced via immunoSEQ multiplex PCR; TCRdb's table is partial and in-frame only. The sample has over 8,500 clones; over 80% are singletons. This chain connects TRBV19 to TRBJ2-2, with D perhaps matching TRBD1 (5 bases). This receptor was obtained from an adult who received the influenza vaccine. The sequenced sample was CXCR5- memory CD4+ T cells sorted from blood, obtained 6 weeks after influenza vaccination. CDR3 DNA sequence: TGTGCCAGTAGTCCTAGGGGTTCGGAGTCCGGGGAGCTGTTTTTT. Encoded protein: CASSPRGSESGELFF.